A selection of T cell receptor beta chains follows, all from one sample in a study of vaccination and CD4 T cells after COVID-19. TCRdb reanalysed the PCR reads using MiXCR and keeps one entry per CDR3 protein. The sample shows 4,000 to 5,000 distinct CDR3 sequences, approximately 70% of them seen only once. These TCRs are of unknown antigen specificity. The sequenced material came from CD4+ T cells from blood, cultured in vitro. These receptors all come from a human donor who had recovered from COVID-19. The CDR3 runs from the conserved cysteine through the conserved F or W. A D gene is named only where the DNA matches it firmly. Only part of the rows carry a size: once, few, many, or a class if the clone is expanded.

V	size	D	J	CDR3	DNA
TRBV10-3	-	-	TRBJ1-2	CAISESNLLTRYGYTF	TGTGCCATCAGTGAGTCGAACTTACTGACACGATATGGCTACACCTTC
TRBV25-1	-	TRBD1	TRBJ1-6	CASSETGYNSPLHF	TGTGCCAGCAGTGAGACAGGGTATAATTCACCCCTCCACTTT
TRBV6-2/TRBV6-3	-	-	TRBJ1-2	CASSQGLYGYTF	TGTGCCAGCAGTCAAGGATTGTATGGCTACACCTTC
TRBV6-1	-	-	TRBJ2-7	CASSEAGYEQYF	TGTGCCAGCAGTGAAGCGGGGTACGAGCAGTACTTC
TRBV20-1	-	-	TRBJ2-3	CSARGARGGTDTQYF	TGCAGTGCTAGAGGGGCCCGTGGGGGTACAGATACGCAGTATTTT
TRBV7-2	once	TRBD1	TRBJ2-2	CATTGQANTGELFF	TGTGCCACCACGGGACAGGCGAACACCGGGGAGCTGTTTTTT
TRBV5-6	-	TRBD1	TRBJ1-2	CASSSDRGNYGYTF	TGTGCCAGCAGCTCGGACAGGGGCAACTATGGCTACACCTTC
TRBV28	-	TRBD1	TRBJ1-6	CASGQGNNSPLHF	TGTGCCAGCGGACAGGGGAATAATTCACCCCTCCACTTT
TRBV12-3/TRBV12-4	-	-	TRBJ2-7	CASNSRLGEQYF	TGTGCCAGCAACTCGCGGCTCGGGGAGCAGTACTTC
TRBV7-2	-	TRBD1	TRBJ1-5	CTSSLGQGAGQPQHF	TGTACCAGCAGCTTAGGACAGGGGGCCGGTCAGCCCCAGCATTTT
TRBV6-1	once	-	TRBJ1-2	CASGRRQIYGYTF	TGTGCCAGCGGTCGGAGGCAGATCTATGGCTACACCTTC
TRBV7-2	-	TRBD2	TRBJ2-2	CASTPRTSGRGELFF	TGTGCCAGCACCCCCCGGACTAGCGGGAGGGGGGAGCTGTTTTTT
TRBV6-2/TRBV6-3	-	-	TRBJ2-1	CASSYSGMQFF	TGTGCCAGCAGTTACTCAGGGATGCAGTTCTTC
TRBV20-1	medium-sized	-	TRBJ1-6	CSAITGNSPLHF	TGCAGTGCTATAACGGGGAATTCACCCCTCCACTTT
TRBV20-1	-	-	TRBJ1-2	CSARGGKLNTF	TGCAGTGCTAGAGGGGGGAAGTTGAATACCTTC
TRBV20-1	-	-	TRBJ1-6	CSARVEGTYNSPLHF	TGCAGTGCTAGGGTCGAGGGAACCTATAATTCACCCCTCCACTTT
TRBV7-9	-	-	TRBJ2-3	CASSLAGGTDTQYF	TGTGCCAGCAGCTTAGCGGGGGGCACAGATACGCAGTATTTT